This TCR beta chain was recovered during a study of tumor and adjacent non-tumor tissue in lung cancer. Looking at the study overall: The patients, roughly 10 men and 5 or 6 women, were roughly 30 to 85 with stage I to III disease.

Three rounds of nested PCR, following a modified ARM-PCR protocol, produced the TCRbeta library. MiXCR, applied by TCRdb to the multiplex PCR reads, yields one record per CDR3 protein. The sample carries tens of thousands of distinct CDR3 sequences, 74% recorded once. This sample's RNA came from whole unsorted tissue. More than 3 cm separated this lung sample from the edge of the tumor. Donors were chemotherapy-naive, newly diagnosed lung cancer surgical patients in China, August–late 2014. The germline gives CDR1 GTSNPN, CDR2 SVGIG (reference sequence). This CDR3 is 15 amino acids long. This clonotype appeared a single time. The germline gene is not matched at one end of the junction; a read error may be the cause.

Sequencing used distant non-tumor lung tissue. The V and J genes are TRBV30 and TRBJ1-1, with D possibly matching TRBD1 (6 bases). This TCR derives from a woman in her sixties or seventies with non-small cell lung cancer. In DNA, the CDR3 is TGTGCCTGGAGTGTACGTGGGGGCAGGGACACTGAGGCTCTCTTT. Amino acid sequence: CAWSVRGGRDTEALF.